This T cell receptor beta chain was recovered during a study of T cell clones after liver transplantation. Clones were read by immunoSEQ multiplex PCR, and TCRdb kept only the in-frame ones, dropping some. Counted here are 40,000 to 65,000 clones, around 84% occurring once; the ten biggest clones make up 7.5% to 10%. Sequences were derived from CD4+ T cells from blood, sampled before liver transplant. The source of this sequence is a human donor who received a liver transplant.

The CDR3 spells CASTDKKQGATVNEQYF. CDR3 in DNA: TGCGCCAGCACCGACAAGAAACAGGGGGCAACGGTGAACGAGCAGTACTTC. The V and J genes are TRBV5-1 and TRBJ2-7, with 9 bases that match TRBD1. This CDR3 is 17 amino acids long. Unmatched junction bases numbered 18, after V lost 6 bases and J lost 5 bases. The germline gives CDR1 SGHRS, CDR2 YFSETQ.